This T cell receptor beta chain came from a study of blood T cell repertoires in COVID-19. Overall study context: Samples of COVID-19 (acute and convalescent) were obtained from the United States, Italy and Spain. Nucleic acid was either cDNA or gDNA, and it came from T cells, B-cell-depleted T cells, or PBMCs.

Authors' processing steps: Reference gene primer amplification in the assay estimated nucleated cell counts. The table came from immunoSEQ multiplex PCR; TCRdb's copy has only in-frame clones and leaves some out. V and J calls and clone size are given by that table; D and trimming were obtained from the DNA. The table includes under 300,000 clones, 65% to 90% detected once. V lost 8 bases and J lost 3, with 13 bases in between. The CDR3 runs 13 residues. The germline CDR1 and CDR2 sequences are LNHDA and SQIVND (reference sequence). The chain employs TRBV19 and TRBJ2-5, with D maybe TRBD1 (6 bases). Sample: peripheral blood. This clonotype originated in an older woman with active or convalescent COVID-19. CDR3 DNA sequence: TGTGCCAGTGGTAACGGACAGAAAGAGACCCAGTACTTC. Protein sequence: CASGNGQKETQYF. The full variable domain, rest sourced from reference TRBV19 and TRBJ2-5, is DGGITQSPKYLFRKEGQNVTLSCEQNLNHDAMYWYRQDPGQGLRLIYYSQIVNDFQKGDIAEGYSVSREKKESFPLTVTSAQKNPTAFYLCASGNGQKETQYFGPGTRLLVL.